The next 14 T cell receptor beta chains were all read from a single sample in a study of technical replicates of blood from a few donors (dated by TCRdb to 2016 to 2017). The library was built by means of the immunoSEQ multiplex PCR assay. Held by TCRdb, this immuneACCESS table contains in-frame sequences only and omits some clones. Under half of the omission traces to an unresolved V gene where checked; the cause of the rest is unknown. Here the sample has more than 90,000 clones; 90% to 97% occur a single time. The ten largest clones capture around 0.22% of the sample. Sequenced material: T cells isolated from PBMCs. These receptor sequences come from a human donor in good health.

The rearrangement uses TRBV4-1 and TRBJ1-5; D possibly corresponds to TRBD1 (5 bases). This CDR3 spans 13 amino acids. Germline V lookup: CDR1 MGHRA, CDR2 YSYEKL. Trimming stripped 3 bases from V and 7 bases from J, with 10 bases between. The CDR3 region is CASSQNHRQPQHF. The CDR3 DNA follows: TGCGCCAGCAGCCAGAACCACAGGCAGCCCCAGCATTTT.

The chain recombines TRBV7-2 with TRBJ1-2, with D maybe TRBD1 (6 bases). V dropped 5 bases and J dropped 2 bases, with 9 bases sitting between them. CDR3 length: 13 residues. CDR1 SGHTA and CDR2 FQGNSA come from the germline V gene. CDR3 loop: CASSRGQNYGYTF. The DNA of the CDR3 is TGTGCCAGCAGCCGAGGACAGAACTATGGCTACACCTTC.

The chain links TRBV6-1 to TRBJ1-2, with 7 bases identical to TRBD1. Germline values: CDR1 MNHNS, CDR2 SASEGT. This CDR3 region has 15 residues. Trimming at V came to 4 bases and at J to 0 bases, leaving 5 bases not matched to a gene. CDR3 bases: TGTGCCAGCAGTGTTTACAGGGGACCTAACTATGGCTACACCTTC. This codes for CASSVYRGPNYGYTF.

J is TRBJ1-4 and V is TRBV19; 12 bases line up with TRBD1. V trimming: 3 bases; J trimming: 8 bases; junction bases outside the gene matches: 10. The CDR3 is made up of 17 amino acids. Germline lookup yields CDR1 LNHDA and CDR2 SQIVND (reference sequence). Here the CDR3 reads CASSIVGTGTGGEKLFF. CDR3 bases: TGTGCCAGTAGTATCGTGGGTACCGGGACAGGGGGCGAAAAACTGTTTTTT.

The CDR3 sequence: CASSDPPLRGLNEKLFF. CDR3 nucleotides: TGTGCCAGCAGCGATCCACCCCTCAGGGGGCTAAATGAAAAACTGTTTTTT. V gene TRBV7-2 combines with J gene TRBJ1-4; 8 nucleotides agree with TRBD1. The V and J ends lost 5 bases and 5 bases, in that order; junction bases with no gene match: 13. CDR1 and CDR2 from the germline V gene are SGHTA and FQGNSA. The CDR3 spans 17 residues.

V usage is TRBV5-1 and J usage is TRBJ2-2; no definite D call. The CDR3 consists of 16 residues. Deletions cut 0 bases from V and 0 bases from J, with 9 bases between. Germline V lookup: CDR1 SGHRS, CDR2 YFSETQ. The CDR3 coding sequence is TGCGCCAGCAGCTTGGGTAGCACCTCGAACACCGGGGAGCTGTTTTTT. It is translated as CASSLGSTSNTGELFF.

The chain employs TRBV6-1 and TRBJ2-3; D uncertain. Trimming removed 2 bases at V and 4 bases at J, with 13 bases between. Germline values: CDR1 MNHNS, CDR2 SASEGT. This CDR3 has 15 residues. The CDR3 region has the DNA TGTGCCAGCAGTGAAACAGTAATGGTTTCAGATACGCAGTATTTT. Protein: CASSETVMVSDTQYF.

This clone is a singleton in its sample. The V gene is TRBV13, the J gene TRBJ2-7; maybe TRBD1 (6 bases). The germline CDR1 and CDR2 sequences are PRHDT and FYEKMQ (reference sequence). Trimming took off 5 bases at V and 3 bases at J, with 26 bases between the two ends. The length of the CDR3 is 18 residues. In DNA form, the CDR3 reads TGTGCCAGCAGCCTATTAGAGGGAATATCGACAGGTATCTACGAGCAGTACTTC. Amino acid sequence: CASSLLEGISTGIYEQYF.

The V and J genes are TRBV19 and TRBJ2-7; a possible D gene is TRBD1 (6 bases). Germline assignment: CDR1 LNHDA and CDR2 SQIVND (reference sequence). The CDR3 length is 15 residues. V was pared by 5 bases and J by 2 bases, with 16 bases between. CDR3 residues: CASSAWPGEAYEQYF. DNA of the CDR3: TGTGCCAGTAGTGCCTGGCCAGGGGAAGCCTACGAGCAGTACTTC.

The rearrangement joins TRBV11-2 to TRBJ2-1; D is possibly TRBD2 (5 bases). V lost 1 base to trimming and J lost 8 bases, with 12 bases between them. The CDR3 spans 14 residues. CDR1 and CDR2 (germline): SGHAT, FQNNGV. CDR3 residues: CASSLGAGAYEQFF. CDR3 sequence (DNA): TGTGCCAGCAGCTTAGGGGCGGGTGCCTATGAGCAGTTCTTC.

The rearrangement joins TRBV7-9 to TRBJ2-5; D is uncertain. Germline V gives CDR1 SEHNR, CDR2 FQNEAQ (reference sequence). V was clipped by 1 base and J by 4 bases, with 7 bases between them. The CDR3 is 13 amino acids. CDR3 region: CASSLDPGETQYF. DNA for the CDR3: TGTGCCAGCAGCTTAGACCCCGGAGAGACCCAGTACTTC.

V and J are TRBV5-4 and TRBJ1-1; 7 bases line up with TRBD1. The CDR3 is made up of 15 amino acids. Germline CDR1 reads SGHNT; CDR2 reads YYREEE (reference sequence). V dropped 3 bases and J dropped 0; count of bases not matched to a gene: 5. CDR3 residues: CASSYSDRLNTEAFF. DNA for the CDR3: TGTGCCAGCAGCTATTCGGACAGGTTGAACACTGAAGCTTTCTTT.

This CDR3 is CASSLAGGFNTEAFF. CDR3 nucleotides: TGTGCCAGCAGCTTAGCAGGGGGCTTCAACACTGAAGCTTTCTTT. The V and J genes are TRBV7-9 and TRBJ1-1, with TRBD1 matching over 7 bases. The germline CDR1 and CDR2 sequences are SEHNR and FQNEAQ (reference sequence). Trimming took 0 bases from V and 2 from J; bases not matched to a gene: 3. The CDR3 consists of 15 residues.

This chain uses TRBV29-1 with TRBJ2-5; 11 positions agree with TRBD2. Trimming cost V 4 bases and J 4 bases; bases outside gene matches: 23. The CDR3 loop spans 20 amino acids. Germline-derived CDR1 and CDR2 are SQVTM and ANQGSEA. The CDR3 here is CSVAQRRGVAGGSLVETQYF. In DNA, the CDR3 is TGCAGCGTTGCGCAAAGACGGGGGGTAGCGGGAGGGTCGCTGGTAGAGACCCAGTACTTC. The full variable domain, completed using reference TRBV29-1 and TRBJ2-5, is SAVISQKPSRDICQRGTSLTIQCQVDSQVTMMFWYRQQPGQSLTLIATANQGSEATYESGFVIDKFPISRPNLTFSTLTVSNMSPEDSSIYLCSVAQRRGVAGGSLVETQYFGPGTRLLVL.